The 2 T cell receptor beta chains in this list originate from one sample, sequenced in a study of control samples from healthy donors and cancer patients. Libraries were prepared by immunoSEQ multiplex PCR; TCRdb keeps only in-frame clonotypes and omits some of them. This table holds around 150,000 clones, about 90% found once. The sample was blood. The receptor set was obtained from a man aged 30 to 45 in good health.

The chain carries TRBV19 and TRBJ1-5; D uncertain. The germline V and J ends were trimmed by 8 bases and 0 bases, with 20 bases remaining between them. CDR1 and CDR2 from the germline V gene are LNHDA and SQIVND (reference sequence). The CDR3 spans 17 residues. The CDR3 nucleotides are TGTGCCAGTTCTTCTGCGGGCAGACAATATAGCAATCAGCCCCAGCATTTT. This codes for CASSSAGRQYSNQPQHF.

The rearrangement uses TRBV7-3 and TRBJ2-3, with D tentatively TRBD2 (7 bases). The CDR3 is 16 amino acids. V was cut by 1 base and J by 6 bases, with 17 bases left in between. CDR1 is SGHTA, CDR2 FQGTGA, per germline. The CDR3: CASSLNPLRGGDTQYF. CDR3 DNA sequence: TGTGCCAGCAGCTTAAACCCCTTAAGGGGGGGCGATACGCAGTATTTT.